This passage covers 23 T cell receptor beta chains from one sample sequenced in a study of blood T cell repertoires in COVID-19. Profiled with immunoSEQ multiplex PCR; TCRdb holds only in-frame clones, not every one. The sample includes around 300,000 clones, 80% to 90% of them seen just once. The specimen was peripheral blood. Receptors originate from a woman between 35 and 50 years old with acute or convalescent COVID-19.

In DNA form, the CDR3 reads TGCGCCAGCAGCTTGCAGGCTAACTATGGCTACACCTTC. Amino acids: CASSLQANYGYTF. V gene TRBV5-1 combines with J gene TRBJ1-2; D remains unclear. With 1 base removed from V and 0 bases from J, the gap between germline ends came to 4 bases. The CDR3 is made up of 13 amino acids. Germline CDR1 SGHRS, CDR2 YFSETQ. Complete variable domain (other parts from reference TRBV5-1 and TRBJ1-2): KAGVTQTPRYLIKTRGQQVTLSCSPISGHRSVSWYQQTPGQGLQFLFEYFSETQRNKGNFPGRFSGRQFSNSRSEMNVSTLELGDSALYLCASSLQANYGYTFGSGTRLTVV.

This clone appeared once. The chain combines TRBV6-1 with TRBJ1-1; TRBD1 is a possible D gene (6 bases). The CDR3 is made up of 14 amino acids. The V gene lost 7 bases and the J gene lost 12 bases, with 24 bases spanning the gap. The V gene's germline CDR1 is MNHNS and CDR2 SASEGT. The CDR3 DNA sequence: TGTGCCAGCAACGGGACACGTGGCCCTAGGTACTCTTTCTTT. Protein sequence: CASNGTRGPRYSFF.

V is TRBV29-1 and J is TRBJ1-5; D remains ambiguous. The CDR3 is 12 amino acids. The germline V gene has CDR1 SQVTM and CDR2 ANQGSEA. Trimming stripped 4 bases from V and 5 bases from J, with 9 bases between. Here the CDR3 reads CSVGEIDQPQHF. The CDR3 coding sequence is TGCAGCGTTGGGGAGATTGATCAGCCCCAGCATTTT.

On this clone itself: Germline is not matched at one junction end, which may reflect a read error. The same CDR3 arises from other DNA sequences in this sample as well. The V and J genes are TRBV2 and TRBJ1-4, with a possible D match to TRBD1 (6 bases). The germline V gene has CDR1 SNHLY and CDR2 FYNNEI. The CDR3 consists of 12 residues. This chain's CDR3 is CASSSTGKKLFF. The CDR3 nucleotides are TGCGCCAGCAGTTCTACAGGGAAGAAACTGTTTTTT. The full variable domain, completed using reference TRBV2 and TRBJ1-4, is EPEVTQTPSHQVTQMGQEVILRCVPISNHLYFYWYRQILGQKVEFLVSFYNNEISEKSEIFDDQFSVERPDGSNFTLKIRSTKLEDSAMYFCASSSTGKKLFFGSGTQLSVL.

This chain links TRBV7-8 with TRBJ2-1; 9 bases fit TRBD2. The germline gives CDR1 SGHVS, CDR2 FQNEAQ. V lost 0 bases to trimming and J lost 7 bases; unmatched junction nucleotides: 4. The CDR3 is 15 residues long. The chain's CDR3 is CASSLAGGGANEQFF. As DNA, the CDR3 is TGTGCCAGCAGCTTAGCGGGCGGGGGGGCAAATGAGCAGTTCTTC. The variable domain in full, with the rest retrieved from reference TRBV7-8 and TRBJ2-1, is GAGVSQSPRYKVAKRGQDVALRCDPISGHVSLFWYQQALGQGPEFLTYFQNEAQLDKSGLPSDRFFAERPEGSVSTLKIQRTQQEDSAVYLCASSLAGGGANEQFFGPGTRLTVL.

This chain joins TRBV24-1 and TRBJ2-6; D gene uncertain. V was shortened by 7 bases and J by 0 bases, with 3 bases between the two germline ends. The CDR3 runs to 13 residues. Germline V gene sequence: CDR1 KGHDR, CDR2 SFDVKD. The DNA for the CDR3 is TGTGCCACCAGCAGCTCTGGGGCCAACGTCCTGACTTTC. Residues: CATSSSGANVLTF.

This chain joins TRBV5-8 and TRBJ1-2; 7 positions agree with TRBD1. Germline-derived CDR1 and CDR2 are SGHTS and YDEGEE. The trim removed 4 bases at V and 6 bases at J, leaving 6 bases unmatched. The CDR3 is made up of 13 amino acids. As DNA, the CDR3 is TGTGCCAGCAGCCCGGGACAGTCGAATGGCTACACCTTC. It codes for CASSPGQSNGYTF.

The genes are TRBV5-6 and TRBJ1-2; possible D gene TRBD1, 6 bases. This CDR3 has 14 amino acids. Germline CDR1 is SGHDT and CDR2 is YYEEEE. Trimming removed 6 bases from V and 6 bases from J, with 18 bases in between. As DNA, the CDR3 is TGTGCCAGCACCTTTGGGACACTAATGCATGGCTACACCTTC. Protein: CASTFGTLMHGYTF.

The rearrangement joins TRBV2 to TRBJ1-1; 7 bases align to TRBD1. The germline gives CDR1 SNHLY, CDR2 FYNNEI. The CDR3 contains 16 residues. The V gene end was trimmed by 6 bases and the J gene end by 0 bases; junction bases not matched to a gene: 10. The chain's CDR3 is CASRFPGTEMNTEAFF. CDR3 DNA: TGTGCCAGCAGATTTCCCGGGACAGAGATGAACACTGAAGCTTTCTTT.

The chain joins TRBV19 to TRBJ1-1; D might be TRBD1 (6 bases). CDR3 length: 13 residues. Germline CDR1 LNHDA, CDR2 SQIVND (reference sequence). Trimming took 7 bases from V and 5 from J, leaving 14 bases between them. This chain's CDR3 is CASTEGGKTEAFF. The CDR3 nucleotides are TGTGCCAGTACCGAGGGGGGGAAAACTGAAGCTTTCTTT. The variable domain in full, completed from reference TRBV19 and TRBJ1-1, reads DGGITQSPKYLFRKEGQNVTLSCEQNLNHDAMYWYRQDPGQGLRLIYYSQIVNDFQKGDIAEGYSVSREKKESFPLTVTSAQKNPTAFYLCASTEGGKTEAFFGQGTRLTVV.

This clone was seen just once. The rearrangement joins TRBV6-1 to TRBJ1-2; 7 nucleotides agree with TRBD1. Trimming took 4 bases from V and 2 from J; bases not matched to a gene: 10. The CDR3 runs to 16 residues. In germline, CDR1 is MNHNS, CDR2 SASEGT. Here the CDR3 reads CASSGLGGQTNYGYTF. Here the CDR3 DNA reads TGTGCCAGCAGTGGCCTAGGGGGACAGACAAACTATGGCTACACCTTC.

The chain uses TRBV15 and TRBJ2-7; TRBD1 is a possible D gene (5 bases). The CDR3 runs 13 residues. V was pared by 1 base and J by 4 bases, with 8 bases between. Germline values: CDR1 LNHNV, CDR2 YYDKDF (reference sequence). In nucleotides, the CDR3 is TGTGCCACCAGCAGAGGTTCAGGGTACGAGCAGTACGTC. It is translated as CATSRGSGYEQYV.

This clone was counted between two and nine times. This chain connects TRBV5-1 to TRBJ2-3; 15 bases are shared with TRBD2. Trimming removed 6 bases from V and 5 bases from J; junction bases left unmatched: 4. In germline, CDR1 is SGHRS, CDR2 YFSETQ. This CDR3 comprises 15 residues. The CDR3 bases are TGCGCCAGCAATGGACTAGCGGGGGGGCAAGATACGCAGTATTTT. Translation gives CASNGLAGGQDTQYF.

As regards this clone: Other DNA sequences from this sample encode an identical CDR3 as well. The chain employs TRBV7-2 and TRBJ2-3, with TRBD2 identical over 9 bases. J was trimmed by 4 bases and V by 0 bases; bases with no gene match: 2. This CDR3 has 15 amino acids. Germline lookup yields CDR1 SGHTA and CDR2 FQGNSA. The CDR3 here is CASSLAGGGADTQYF. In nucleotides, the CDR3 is TGTGCCAGCAGCTTAGCGGGCGGGGGGGCAGATACGCAGTATTTT.

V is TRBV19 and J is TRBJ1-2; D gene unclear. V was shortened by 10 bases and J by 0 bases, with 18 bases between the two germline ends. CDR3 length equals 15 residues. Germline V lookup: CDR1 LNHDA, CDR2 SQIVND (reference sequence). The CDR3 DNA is TGTGCCACCAAGACCCTCCCGGGATCTAACTATGGCTACACCTTC. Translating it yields CATKTLPGSNYGYTF.

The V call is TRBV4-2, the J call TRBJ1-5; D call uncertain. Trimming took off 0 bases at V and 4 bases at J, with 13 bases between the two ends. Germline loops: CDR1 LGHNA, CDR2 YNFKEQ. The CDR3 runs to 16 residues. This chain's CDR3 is CASSQELAPLNQPQHF. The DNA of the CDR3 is TGTGCCAGCAGCCAAGAATTAGCACCCTTGAATCAGCCCCAGCATTTT.

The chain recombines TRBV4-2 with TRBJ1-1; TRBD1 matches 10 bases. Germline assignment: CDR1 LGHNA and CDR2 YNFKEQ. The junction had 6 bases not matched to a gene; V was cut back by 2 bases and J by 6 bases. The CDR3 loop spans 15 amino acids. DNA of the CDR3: TGTGCCAGCAGCCAACAGACAGGGGGCTGGGCTGAAGCTTTCTTT. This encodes CASSQQTGGWAEAFF.

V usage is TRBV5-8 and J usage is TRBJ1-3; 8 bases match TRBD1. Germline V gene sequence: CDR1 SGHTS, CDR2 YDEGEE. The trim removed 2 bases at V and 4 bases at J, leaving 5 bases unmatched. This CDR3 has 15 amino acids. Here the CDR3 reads CASSFQGARGNTIYF. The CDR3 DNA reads TGTGCCAGCAGCTTTCAGGGGGCAAGAGGAAACACCATATATTTT.

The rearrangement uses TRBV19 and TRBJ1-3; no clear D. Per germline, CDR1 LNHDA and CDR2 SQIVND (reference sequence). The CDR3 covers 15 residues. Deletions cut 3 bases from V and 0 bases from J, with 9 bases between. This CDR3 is CASSIAAISGNTIYF. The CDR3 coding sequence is TGTGCCAGTAGTATCGCAGCGATCTCTGGAAACACCATATATTTT. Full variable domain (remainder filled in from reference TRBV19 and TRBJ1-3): DGGITQSPKYLFRKEGQNVTLSCEQNLNHDAMYWYRQDPGQGLRLIYYSQIVNDFQKGDIAEGYSVSREKKESFPLTVTSAQKNPTAFYLCASSIAAISGNTIYFGEGSWLTVV.

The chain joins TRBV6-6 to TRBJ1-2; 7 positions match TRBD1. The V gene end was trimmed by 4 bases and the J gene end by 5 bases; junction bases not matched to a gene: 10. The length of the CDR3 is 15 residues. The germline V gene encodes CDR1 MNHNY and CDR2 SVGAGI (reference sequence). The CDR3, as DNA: TGTGCCAGCAGTTCATCCCGACAGGGTCTTTATGGCTACACCTTC. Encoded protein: CASSSSRQGLYGYTF.

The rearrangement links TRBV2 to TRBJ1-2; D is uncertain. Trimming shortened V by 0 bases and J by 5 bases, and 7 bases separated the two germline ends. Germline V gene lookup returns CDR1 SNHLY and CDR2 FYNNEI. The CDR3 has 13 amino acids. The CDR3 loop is CASSEARRYGYTF. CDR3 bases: TGTGCCAGCAGTGAAGCCCGGAGATATGGCTACACCTTC.

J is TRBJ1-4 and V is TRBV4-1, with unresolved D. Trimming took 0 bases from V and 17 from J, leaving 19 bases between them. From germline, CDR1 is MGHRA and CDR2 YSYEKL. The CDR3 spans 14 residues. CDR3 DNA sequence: TGCGCCAGCAGCCAAGATCGGGCGGGCACGAGGGCATTTTTT. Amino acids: CASSQDRAGTRAFF.

CDR3 bases: TGTGCCACCAGCAGGGCAGGGGAATCTATCTATGGCTACACCTTC. Translation gives CATSRAGESIYGYTF. The chain links TRBV15 to TRBJ1-2, with D perhaps matching TRBD1 (6 bases). The CDR3 totals 15 residues. Between the trimmed V and J ends, which lost 3 bases and 4 bases, there was a span of 15 bases. Germline CDR1 and CDR2: LNHNV and YYDKDF (reference sequence).